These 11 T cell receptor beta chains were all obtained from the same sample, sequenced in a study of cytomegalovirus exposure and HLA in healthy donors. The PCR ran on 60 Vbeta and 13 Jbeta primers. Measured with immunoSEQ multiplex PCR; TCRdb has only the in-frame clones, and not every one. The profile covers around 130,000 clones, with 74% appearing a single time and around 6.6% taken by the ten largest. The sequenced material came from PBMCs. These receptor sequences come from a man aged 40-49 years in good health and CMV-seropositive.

CDR3 region: CAISEFQQGETQYF. In DNA form, the CDR3 reads TGTGCCATCAGTGAGTTTCAGCAGGGTGAGACCCAGTACTTC. V and J are TRBV10-3 and TRBJ2-5, with D perhaps TRBD1 (5 bases). V was shortened by 1 base and J by 5 bases, with 11 bases between the two germline ends. This CDR3 spans 14 amino acids. CDR1 and CDR2 from the germline V gene are ENHRY and SYGVKD.

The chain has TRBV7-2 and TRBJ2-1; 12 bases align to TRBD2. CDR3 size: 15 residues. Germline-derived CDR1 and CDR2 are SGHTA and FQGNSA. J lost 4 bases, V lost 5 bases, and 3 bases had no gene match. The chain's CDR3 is CASSQGTSGYNEQFF. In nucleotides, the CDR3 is TGTGCCAGCAGCCAGGGGACTAGCGGGTACAATGAGCAGTTCTTC.

The CDR3 nucleotides read TGTGCCAGCAGTATGGGACACCGGAACACTGAAGCTTTCTTT. Protein product: CASSMGHRNTEAFF. The rearrangement joins TRBV6-6 to TRBJ1-1; D might be TRBD1 (6 bases). The germline V and J ends were trimmed by 5 bases and 1 base, with 11 bases remaining between them. This CDR3 comprises 14 residues. Germline CDR1 and CDR2: MNHNY and SVGAGI (reference sequence).

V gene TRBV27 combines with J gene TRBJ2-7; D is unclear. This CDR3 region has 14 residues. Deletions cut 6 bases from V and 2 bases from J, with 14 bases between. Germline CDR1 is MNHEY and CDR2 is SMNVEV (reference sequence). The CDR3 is CASRRSLMTYEQYF. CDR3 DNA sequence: TGTGCCAGCAGGCGTTCTTTGATGACCTACGAGCAGTACTTC.

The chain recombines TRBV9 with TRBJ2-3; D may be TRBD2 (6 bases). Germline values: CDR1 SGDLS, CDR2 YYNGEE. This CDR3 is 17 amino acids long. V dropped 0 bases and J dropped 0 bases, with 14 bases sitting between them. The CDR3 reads CASSVGVGGSSTDTQYF. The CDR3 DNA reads TGTGCCAGCAGCGTAGGGGTCGGGGGATCTAGCACAGATACGCAGTATTTT.

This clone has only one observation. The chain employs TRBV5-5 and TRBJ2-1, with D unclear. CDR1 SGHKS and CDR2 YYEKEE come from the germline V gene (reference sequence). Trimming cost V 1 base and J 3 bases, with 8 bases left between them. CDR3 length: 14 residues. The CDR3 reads CASSLTESYNEQFF. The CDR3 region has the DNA TGTGCCAGCAGCTTGACAGAGAGCTACAATGAGCAGTTCTTC.

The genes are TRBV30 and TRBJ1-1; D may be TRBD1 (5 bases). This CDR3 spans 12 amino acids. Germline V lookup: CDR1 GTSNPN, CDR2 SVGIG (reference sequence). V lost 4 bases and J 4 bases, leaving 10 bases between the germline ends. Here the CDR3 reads CAWTSRATEAFF. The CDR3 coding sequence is TGTGCCTGGACCTCCAGGGCCACTGAAGCTTTCTTT.

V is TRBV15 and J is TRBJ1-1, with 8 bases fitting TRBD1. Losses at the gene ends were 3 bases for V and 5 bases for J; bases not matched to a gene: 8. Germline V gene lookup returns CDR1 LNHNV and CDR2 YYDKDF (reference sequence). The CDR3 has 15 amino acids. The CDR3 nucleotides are TGTGCCACCAGCAGTTTTTTGGACAGGGAGACTGAAGCTTTCTTT. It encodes CATSSFLDRETEAFF.

DNA for the CDR3: TGTGCCATCACCTCAACAGGGGGAAGTTCACCCCTCCACTTT. It codes for CAITSTGGSSPLHF. The rearrangement links TRBV10-3 to TRBJ1-6, with TRBD1 identical over 8 bases. Trimming at V came to 7 bases and at J to 9 bases, leaving 8 bases not matched to a gene. The CDR3 runs 14 residues. Per germline, CDR1 ENHRY and CDR2 SYGVKD.

CDR3 nucleotides: TGTGCCAGCAGGTTTCCGGGACAGGGAGATTCACCCCTCCACTTT. Protein: CASRFPGQGDSPLHF. This sequence joins TRBV28 and TRBJ1-6, with 9 positions matching TRBD1. V shed 6 bases and J 8 bases; nucleotides not matched to a gene: 8. The CDR3 runs to 15 residues. The germline V gene encodes CDR1 MDHEN and CDR2 SYDVKM.

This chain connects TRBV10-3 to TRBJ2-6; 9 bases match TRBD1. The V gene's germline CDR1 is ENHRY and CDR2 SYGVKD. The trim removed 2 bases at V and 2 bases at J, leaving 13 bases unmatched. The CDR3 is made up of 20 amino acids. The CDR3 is CAISERVGDRVSPGANVLTF. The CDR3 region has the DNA TGTGCCATCAGTGAGAGGGTTGGGGACAGGGTATCGCCTGGGGCCAACGTCCTGACTTTC.